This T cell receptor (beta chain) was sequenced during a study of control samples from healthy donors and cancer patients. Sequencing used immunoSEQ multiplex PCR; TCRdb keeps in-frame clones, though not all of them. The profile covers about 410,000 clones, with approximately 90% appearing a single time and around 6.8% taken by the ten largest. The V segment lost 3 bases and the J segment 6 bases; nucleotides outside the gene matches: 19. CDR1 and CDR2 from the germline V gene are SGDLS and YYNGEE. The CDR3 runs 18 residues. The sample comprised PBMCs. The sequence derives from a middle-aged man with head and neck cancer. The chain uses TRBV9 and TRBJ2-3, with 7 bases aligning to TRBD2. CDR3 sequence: CASSASGVGGDHGDTQYF. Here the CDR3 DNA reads TGTGCCAGCAGCGCCAGCGGGGTCGGTGGGGACCACGGGGATACGCAGTATTTT.